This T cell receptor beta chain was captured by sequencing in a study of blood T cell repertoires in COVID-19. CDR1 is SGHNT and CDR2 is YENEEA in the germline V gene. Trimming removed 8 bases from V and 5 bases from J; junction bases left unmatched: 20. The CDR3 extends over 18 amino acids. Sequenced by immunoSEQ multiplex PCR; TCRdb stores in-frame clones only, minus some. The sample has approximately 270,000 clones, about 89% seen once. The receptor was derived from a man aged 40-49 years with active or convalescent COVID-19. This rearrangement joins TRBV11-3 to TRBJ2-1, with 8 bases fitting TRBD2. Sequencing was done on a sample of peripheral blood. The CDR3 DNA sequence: TGTGCCAGCTCACCCTGGAGGGATGTGGCGGGAGGCCACAATGAGCAGTTCTTC. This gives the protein CASSPWRDVAGGHNEQFF.